This TCR beta chain was documented in a study of CD8 T cells in ankylosing spondylitis. Findings and limits, study-wide: Enrichment of disease-linked clones was reportedly significant in matched ankylosing spondylitis synovial fluid.

Via MiXCR, TCRdb re-called the 5' RACE reads, giving one row per CDR3 protein. The sample shows 40,000 to 50,000 distinct CDR3 sequences, approximately 3.6% of them seen only once. This clonotype has at least ten counts. What it binds is not known. This CDR3 has 14 residues. Germline assignment: CDR1 SGDLS and CDR2 YYNGEE. V lost 3 bases and J lost 5, with 14 bases in between. The receptor's source is a female donor with ankylosing spondylitis or in good health (not recorded which). This chain uses TRBV9 with TRBJ2-5; TRBD2 is a possible D gene (5 bases). The sample consisted of blood, either unsorted or a sorted T cell fraction (not recorded which). This CDR3 reads CASSEGPSWETQYF. Written as DNA, the CDR3 is TGTGCCAGCAGCGAGGGTCCTAGCTGGGAGACCCAGTACTTC.